These 23 T cell receptor beta chains originate from one sample sequenced in a study of blood T cell repertoires in COVID-19. Clones were sequenced by immunoSEQ multiplex PCR, and TCRdb holds only the in-frame ones, with some missing. The data contain over 250,000 clones, less than 90% of them singletons. The sample was peripheral blood. These TCRs come from a human donor in a cohort sampled during active COVID-19.

The gene calls are TRBV6-7 and TRBJ1-5; D perhaps matches TRBD1 (5 bases). TRBV6-7 counts as an open reading frame of uncertain function. Trimming took 6 bases from V and 3 from J, leaving 12 bases between them. The CDR3 has 14 residues. The chain's CDR3 is CASSHDSLNQPQHF. The CDR3 DNA is TGTGCCAGCAGCCACGACAGCCTCAATCAGCCCCAGCATTTT.

The V call is TRBV6-5, the J call TRBJ2-7; 11 nucleotides line up with TRBD1. Trimming cost V 2 bases and J 8 bases; bases outside gene matches: 8. Per germline, CDR1 MNHEY and CDR2 SVGAGI. The CDR3 length is 15 residues. CDR3 in amino acids: CASSYVDRGQGKQYF. CDR3 DNA sequence: TGTGCCAGCAGTTACGTGGACAGGGGGCAGGGAAAGCAGTACTTC.

The chain joins TRBV2 to TRBJ1-1, with 7 positions matching TRBD1. The CDR3 is made up of 17 amino acids. Looked up from germline, CDR1 is SNHLY and CDR2 is FYNNEI. The V and J ends lost 8 bases and 0 bases, in that order; junction bases with no gene match: 15. The CDR3: CASRPHTGDPMNTEAFF. The CDR3 nucleotides are TGTGCCAGCCGGCCCCACACAGGGGATCCCATGAACACTGAAGCTTTCTTT.

The sample holds one count of this clone. The rearrangement joins TRBV20-1 to TRBJ2-7; TRBD2 is a possible D gene (6 bases). The CDR3 runs 11 residues. V was shortened by 3 bases and J by 9 bases, with 12 bases between the two germline ends. Germline V lookup: CDR1 DFQATT, CDR2 SNEGSKA (reference sequence). The DNA for the CDR3 is TGCAGTGCTAGTTACGGGGGTGGGCAGTACTTC. Protein product: CSASYGGGQYF.

The genes are TRBV6-6 and TRBJ1-6, with D hard to call. CDR1 and CDR2 (germline): MNHNY, SVGAGI (reference sequence). Trimming stripped 8 bases from V and 10 bases from J, with 12 bases between. CDR3 length: 12 amino acids. In nucleotides, the CDR3 is TGTGCCAGCGCGGGATATAGCTCACCCCTCCACTTT. Protein product: CASAGYSSPLHF.

This clone was found a few times. This chain uses TRBV20-1 with TRBJ1-2; D is perhaps TRBD1 (6 bases). In germline, CDR1 is DFQATT, CDR2 SNEGSKA (reference sequence). The V and J ends lost 6 bases and 5 bases respectively, with 10 bases between them. The CDR3 extends over 11 amino acids. The CDR3 reads CSAQRGYGYTF. In DNA, the CDR3 is TGCAGTGCCCAAAGGGGGTATGGCTACACCTTC.

V usage is TRBV10-3 and J usage is TRBJ2-3, with D uncertain. Trimming took off 8 bases at V and 0 bases at J, with 9 bases between the two ends. The CDR3 loop spans 13 amino acids. The germline V gene encodes CDR1 ENHRY and CDR2 SYGVKD. CDR3 coding DNA: TGTGCCATCTCTCCCGGGAGCACAGATACGCAGTATTTT. This gives the protein CAISPGSTDTQYF.

This rearrangement joins TRBV7-7 to TRBJ2-5; weak D call: TRBD2 (7 bases). There are 15 residues in the CDR3. V dropped 5 bases and J dropped 2 bases, with 15 bases sitting between them. The germline V gene has CDR1 SSHAT and CDR2 FNYEAQ (reference sequence). The CDR3 DNA is TGTGCCAGCAGCGCTGGGCGGGGGCGGCAAGAGACCCAGTACTTC. The encoded protein is CASSAGRGRQETQYF. The whole variable domain, remainder taken from reference TRBV7-7 and TRBJ2-5, is GAGVSQSPRYKVTKRGQDVTLRCDPISSHATLYWYQQALGQGPEFLTYFNYEAQPDKSGLPSDRFSAERPEGSISTLTIQRTEQRDSAMYRCASSAGRGRQETQYFGPGTRLLVL.

The gene calls are TRBV2 and TRBJ1-5; D call uncertain. There are 14 residues in the CDR3. Germline-derived CDR1 and CDR2 are SNHLY and FYNNEI. V lost 3 bases and J 3 bases, leaving 9 bases between the germline ends. The CDR3 nucleotides read TGTGCCAGCAGTGAGACGACTACCAATCAGCCCCAGCATTTT. Translated: CASSETTTNQPQHF.

The gene calls are TRBV6-5 and TRBJ1-1, with TRBD1 identical over 9 bases. CDR3 length: 13 residues. The trim removed 5 bases at V and 7 bases at J, leaving 5 bases unmatched. The germline gives CDR1 MNHEY, CDR2 SVGAGI. The CDR3, as DNA: TGTGCCAGCAGTCTACAGGGGGCTTATGAAGCTTTCTTT. This encodes CASSLQGAYEAFF.

V and J are TRBV7-9 and TRBJ2-7; D may be TRBD2 (5 bases). V lost 3 bases to trimming and J lost 6 bases, with 9 bases between them. CDR3 length: 12 residues. CDR1 and CDR2 from the germline V gene are SEHNR and FQNEAQ (reference sequence). CDR3 loop: CASSFSTSEQYF. The CDR3 bases are TGTGCCAGCAGCTTCAGTACTAGCGAGCAGTACTTC.

J is TRBJ2-7 and V is TRBV7-2; 7 bases agree with TRBD2. The CDR3 sequence is 17 residues long. Germline trimming cut 5 bases from V and 3 bases from J; bases unmatched to any gene: 16. Germline CDR1 SGHTA, CDR2 FQGNSA. The CDR3 here is CASSRSSLLATFYEQYF. CDR3 sequence (DNA): TGTGCCAGCAGCCGTAGTTCTCTACTAGCGACCTTCTACGAGCAGTACTTC.

The V call is TRBV19, the J call TRBJ2-5; 7 nucleotides match TRBD2. CDR1 and CDR2 from the germline V gene are LNHDA and SQIVND (reference sequence). The CDR3 contains 18 residues. V lost 4 bases, J lost 2 bases, and 16 bases stayed unmatched. CDR3 nucleotide sequence: TGTGCCAGTAGTACTTTTAGCGGGTCAAAGGAGGGACAAGAGACCCAGTACTTC. It specifies CASSTFSGSKEGQETQYF.

The chain couples TRBV28 to TRBJ1-1, with 8 nucleotides matching TRBD1. The CDR3 runs 12 residues. The ends lost 6 bases at V and 4 bases at J; junction bases unmatched: 1. The germline gives CDR1 MDHEN, CDR2 SYDVKM. CDR3 loop: CASSDRGTEAFF. CDR3 coding DNA: TGTGCCAGCAGCGACAGGGGCACTGAAGCTTTCTTT.

The rearrangement uses TRBV28 and TRBJ1-3, with 8 bases that match TRBD1. J gave up 0 bases and V 2 bases, and 6 bases lay outside the gene matches. Germline CDR1 MDHEN, CDR2 SYDVKM. This CDR3 spans 17 amino acids. CDR3: CASSLGQGANSGNTIYF. The CDR3 nucleotides are TGTGCCAGCAGTTTAGGTCAGGGGGCGAACTCTGGAAACACCATATATTTT.

The rearrangement joins TRBV23-1 to TRBJ1-1; no reliable D call. TRBV23-1 is sorted into the ORF group, with uncertain function. The CDR3 spans 15 residues. V lost 3 bases, J lost 2 bases, and 13 bases lay in between. In DNA form, the CDR3 reads TGCGCCAGCAGTCACGCTAGCCTCACAAACACTGAAGCTTTCTTT. Translation gives CASSHASLTNTEAFF.

The J gene is TRBJ1-1, the V gene TRBV5-6; D is perhaps TRBD1 (5 bases). The germline CDR1 and CDR2 sequences are SGHDT and YYEEEE. Trimming removed 4 bases from V and 8 bases from J, with 21 bases in between. CDR3 length equals 15 residues. Here the CDR3 reads CASSPVGVGTFEAFF. The CDR3 region has the DNA TGTGCCAGCAGCCCCGTAGGGGTGGGGACTTTCGAAGCTTTCTTT.

The chain joins TRBV11-2 to TRBJ2-5; D is possibly TRBD2 (5 bases). This CDR3 has 14 amino acids. CDR1 and CDR2 (germline): SGHAT, FQNNGV. Deletions cut 2 bases from V and 2 bases from J, with 9 bases between. The CDR3 protein is CASSLRRTQETQYF. For the CDR3, the DNA is TGTGCCAGCAGCTTAAGGCGGACTCAAGAGACCCAGTACTTC.

V and J are TRBV6-1 and TRBJ2-1, with a tentative D call TRBD2 (5 bases). The CDR3 consists of 15 residues. Between the trimmed V and J ends, which lost 0 bases and 5 bases, there was a span of 11 bases. Germline lookup yields CDR1 MNHNS and CDR2 SASEGT. DNA for the CDR3: TGTGCCAGCAGTGAAGCGTCGGCGGGTAACAATGAGCAGTTCTTC. Its translation: CASSEASAGNNEQFF.

This chain links TRBV7-9 with TRBJ2-2; 8 bases line up with TRBD1. J lost 6 bases, V lost 4 bases, and 10 bases had no gene match. This CDR3 is built from 16 residues. The V gene's germline CDR1 is SEHNR and CDR2 FQNEAQ (reference sequence). The CDR3 is CASSSPGTGVAGELFF. As DNA, the CDR3 is TGTGCCAGCAGCTCTCCCGGGACAGGAGTGGCCGGGGAGCTGTTTTTT.

V is TRBV7-9 and J is TRBJ1-2; TRBD1 might be the D (5 bases). The CDR3 is made up of 14 amino acids. Trimming shortened V by 4 bases and J by 7 bases, and 16 bases separated the two germline ends. CDR1 and CDR2 (germline): SEHNR, FQNEAQ (reference sequence). The CDR3 DNA sequence: TGTGCCAGCAGCTCTCAGTTCAGGGACTCTGGCTACACCTTC. Translation gives CASSSQFRDSGYTF.

The CDR3 sequence is CASSRGSSYNEQFF. DNA of the CDR3: TGTGCCAGCAGTAGGGGGAGCTCCTACAATGAGCAGTTCTTC. The chain couples TRBV6-2 or TRBV6-3 to TRBJ2-1, with a tentative D call TRBD1 (6 bases). The CDR3 spans 14 residues. Deletions cut 5 bases from V and 0 bases from J, with 8 bases between. CDR1 is MNHEY and CDR2 is SVGEGT in the germline V gene.

The chain recombines TRBV3-1 (or the pseudogene TRBV3-2) with TRBJ2-3; the D gene is possibly TRBD2 (5 bases). Germline CDR1 LGHDT, CDR2 YNNKEL (reference sequence). The V and J ends lost 4 bases and 0 bases respectively, with 17 bases between them. This CDR3 spans 17 amino acids. CDR3 sequence reads: CASSLHLGGLSTDTQYF. The CDR3 DNA reads TGTGCCAGCAGCCTTCACCTAGGCGGGTTAAGCACAGATACGCAGTATTTT.